These 14 T cell receptor beta chains were sequenced from one sample in a study of blood T cell repertoires in COVID-19. Assay used: immunoSEQ multiplex PCR; TCRdb lists only in-frame clones, some missing. The sample lists 200,000 or so clones, roughly 85% seen once, with 2.9% in the top ten. Sample: peripheral blood. Every receptor here comes from a man aged 45 to 65 who had recovered from COVID-19.

This chain uses TRBV11-2 with TRBJ2-2; 8 bases fit TRBD1. This CDR3 region has 17 residues. Germline assignment: CDR1 SGHAT and CDR2 FQNNGV. V was clipped by 5 bases and J by 0 bases; unmatched bases: 8. The CDR3 DNA reads TGTGCCAGCAGCATAAGCAGGACAGGGACGAACACCGGGGAGCTGTTTTTT. The encoded protein is CASSISRTGTNTGELFF.

V and J are TRBV28 and TRBJ1-2; 9 bases are shared with TRBD1. This CDR3 region has 15 residues. V lost 2 bases and J lost 7; bases outside the gene matches: 8. CDR1 and CDR2 (germline): MDHEN, SYDVKM. The CDR3 bases are TGTGCCAGCAGTTTACCCTTCGGACAGGGGAGTGGCTACACCTTC. Amino acid sequence: CASSLPFGQGSGYTF.

J is TRBJ2-1 and V is TRBV6-5; tentative D call: TRBD2 (6 bases). The germline V gene has CDR1 MNHEY and CDR2 SVGAGI. The CDR3 runs to 14 residues. Deletions cut 5 bases from V and 4 bases from J, with 12 bases between. As DNA, the CDR3 is TGTGCCAGCAGTACCTTGACTAGTTACAATGAGCAGTTCTTC. Its protein is CASSTLTSYNEQFF.

This sequence joins TRBV18 and TRBJ2-5; 7 positions agree with TRBD2. Germline CDR1 KGHSH, CDR2 LQKENI. The junction had 5 bases not matched to a gene; V was cut back by 3 bases and J by 1 base. The length of the CDR3 is 15 residues. CDR3 in DNA: TGTGCCAGCTCACCGCCCCGGGGGGTCCAAGAGACCCAGTACTTC. It specifies CASSPPRGVQETQYF.

The CDR3 reads CATSRDDSSTDTQYF. CDR3 DNA sequence: TGTGCCACCAGCAGAGATGACAGCTCCACAGATACGCAGTATTTT. The chain is built from TRBV15 and TRBJ2-3, with a weak D call TRBD1 (5 bases). Trimming took off 0 bases at V and 2 bases at J, with 9 bases between the two ends. The CDR3 is 15 residues long. Germline CDR1 LNHNV, CDR2 YYDKDF (reference sequence).

A few counts support this clone. The V call is TRBV28, the J call TRBJ1-5, with 8 bases matching TRBD1. Unmatched junction bases numbered 9, after V lost 6 bases and J lost 2 bases. Germline V gene sequence: CDR1 MDHEN, CDR2 SYDVKM. The CDR3 consists of 16 residues. CDR3 in DNA: TGTGCCAGCAGCCAGGGGGCCAAGGGAGGCAATCAGCCCCAGCATTTT. Residues: CASSQGAKGGNQPQHF.

This clone has only one observation. The rearrangement links TRBV7-2 to TRBJ1-3; D gene unclear. This CDR3 has 12 residues. The V end was cut by 5 bases, the J end by 4 bases, with 6 bases between. Germline V gives CDR1 SGHTA, CDR2 FQGNSA. In DNA, the CDR3 is TGTGCCAGCAGCCTGACAGGAAACACCATATATTTT. Amino acids: CASSLTGNTIYF. Filled out from reference TRBV7-2 and TRBJ1-3, the complete variable domain reads GAGVSQSPSNKVTEKGKDVELRCDPISGHTALYWYRQSLGQGLEFLIYFQGNSAPDKSGLPSDRFSAERTGGSVSTLTIQRTQQEDSAVYLCASSLTGNTIYFGEGSWLTVV.

This clone was seen a handful of times. V is TRBV28 and J is TRBJ1-2, with D maybe TRBD1 (6 bases). CDR1 MDHEN and CDR2 SYDVKM come from the germline V gene. CDR3 length equals 14 residues. The V end was cut by 6 bases, the J end by 4 bases, with 15 bases between. CDR3 sequence reads: CASRTGTHSYGYTF. DNA for the CDR3: TGTGCCAGCAGAACCGGGACACACAGCTATGGCTACACCTTC.

This sequence joins TRBV30 and TRBJ2-1; 12 nucleotides align to TRBD2. The CDR3 consists of 11 residues. From germline, CDR1 is GTSNPN and CDR2 SVGIG (reference sequence). The J segment lost 12 bases and the V segment lost 4 bases, leaving 1 base of the junction unmatched. The CDR3 region has the DNA TGTGCCTGGACTAGCGGGAGGGTGCAGTTCTTC. Protein product: CAWTSGRVQFF.

The rearrangement joins TRBV18 to TRBJ2-7, with D unclear. Germline-derived CDR1 and CDR2 are KGHSH and LQKENI. V lost 4 bases, J lost 3 bases, and 16 bases lay in between. The CDR3 contains 15 residues. The CDR3 spells CASSHVIKQFYEQYF. The CDR3 DNA follows: TGTGCCAGCTCACATGTCATTAAACAGTTCTACGAGCAGTACTTC.

The J gene is TRBJ1-2, the V gene TRBV18; D perhaps matches TRBD1 (6 bases). V was cut by 2 bases and J by 0 bases, with 10 bases left in between. This CDR3 is built from 15 residues. Germline V gene sequence: CDR1 KGHSH, CDR2 LQKENI. The CDR3 reads CASSPSTGTNYGYTF. The CDR3, as DNA: TGTGCCAGCTCACCAAGTACAGGGACTAACTATGGCTACACCTTC.

This clone appeared a few times. The chain uses TRBV28 and TRBJ2-7; D may be TRBD1 (6 bases). This CDR3 region has 10 residues. Germline CDR1 MDHEN, CDR2 SYDVKM. The CDR3, as DNA: TGTGCCAGCACCCCGACAGGCGGTCCCGTC. Protein product: CASTPTGGPV.

V gene TRBV5-1 combines with J gene TRBJ1-1; D remains ambiguous. The germline gives CDR1 SGHRS, CDR2 YFSETQ. This CDR3 region has 14 residues. Trimming removed 4 bases at V and 7 bases at J, with 17 bases between. CDR3 bases: TGCGCCAGCAGCCCCGCCCCGGGCAGCGGTGAAGCTTTCTTT. Translating it yields CASSPAPGSGEAFF.

The J gene is TRBJ2-1, the V gene TRBV28; D gene unclear. The CDR3 is made up of 12 amino acids. CDR1 and CDR2 from the germline V gene are MDHEN and SYDVKM. Between the trimmed V and J ends, which lost 2 bases and 6 bases, there was a span of 5 bases. The CDR3 nucleotides are TGTGCCAGCAGTTTAGGGCGCAATGAGCAGTTCTTC. Protein product: CASSLGRNEQFF.